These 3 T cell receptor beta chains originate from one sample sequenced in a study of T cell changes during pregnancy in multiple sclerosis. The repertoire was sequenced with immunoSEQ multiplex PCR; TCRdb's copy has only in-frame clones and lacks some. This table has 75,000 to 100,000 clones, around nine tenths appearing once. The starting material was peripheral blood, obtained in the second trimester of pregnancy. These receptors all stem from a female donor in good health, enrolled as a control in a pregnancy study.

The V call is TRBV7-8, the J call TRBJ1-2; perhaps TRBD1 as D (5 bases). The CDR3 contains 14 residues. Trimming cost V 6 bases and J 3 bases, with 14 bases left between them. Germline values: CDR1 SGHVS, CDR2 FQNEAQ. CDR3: CASSPLDTYYGYTF. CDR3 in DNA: TGTGCCAGCAGTCCGCTGGACACATACTATGGCTACACCTTC.

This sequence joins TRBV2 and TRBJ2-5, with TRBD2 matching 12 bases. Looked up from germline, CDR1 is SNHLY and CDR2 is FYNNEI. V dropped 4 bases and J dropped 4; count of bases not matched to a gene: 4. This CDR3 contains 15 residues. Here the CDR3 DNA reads TGTGCCAGCAGTGGCCGGACTAGCGGGGTAGAGACCCAGTACTTC. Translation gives CASSGRTSGVETQYF.

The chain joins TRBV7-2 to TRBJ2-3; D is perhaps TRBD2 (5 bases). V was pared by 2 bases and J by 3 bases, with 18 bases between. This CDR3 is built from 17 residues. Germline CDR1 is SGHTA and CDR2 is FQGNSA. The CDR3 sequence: CASSLKGPGWETDTQYF. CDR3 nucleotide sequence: TGTGCCAGCAGCTTAAAAGGTCCAGGTTGGGAGACAGATACGCAGTATTTT.